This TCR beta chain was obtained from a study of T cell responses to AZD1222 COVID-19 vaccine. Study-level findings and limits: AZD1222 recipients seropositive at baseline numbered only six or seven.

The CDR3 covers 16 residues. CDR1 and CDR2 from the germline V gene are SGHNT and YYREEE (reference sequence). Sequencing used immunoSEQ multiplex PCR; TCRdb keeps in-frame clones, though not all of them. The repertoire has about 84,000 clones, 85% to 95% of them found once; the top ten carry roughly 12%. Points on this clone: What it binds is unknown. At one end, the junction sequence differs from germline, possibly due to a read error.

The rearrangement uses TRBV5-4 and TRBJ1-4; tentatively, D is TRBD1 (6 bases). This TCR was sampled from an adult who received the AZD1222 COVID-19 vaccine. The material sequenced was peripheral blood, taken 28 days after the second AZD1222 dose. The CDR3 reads CASSLETGSANEKLFF. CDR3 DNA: TGTGCCAGCAGCTTGGAAACAGGGAGCGCTAACGAAAAACTGTTTTTT. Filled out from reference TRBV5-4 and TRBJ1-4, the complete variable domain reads ETGVTQSPTHLIKTRGQQVTLRCSSQSGHNTVSWYQQALGQGPQFIFQYYREEENGRGNFPPRFSGLQFPNYSSELNVNALELDDSALYLCASSLETGSANEKLFFGSGTQLSVL.